Listed below are T cell receptor beta chains from one sample, sequenced in a study of blood T cell repertoires in COVID-19. The table came from immunoSEQ multiplex PCR; TCRdb's copy has only in-frame clones and leaves some out. The table has a few hundred thousand clones, around 85% seen once. The sequencing input was PBMCs or T cells enriched from blood (not recorded which). Receptor source: a woman in her forties or fifties who had recovered from COVID-19. Each CDR3 is given with its conserved first and last residue. D genes are given only for firm matches. Size values are once, few and many counts, or a class for expanded clones, and some rows have none.

v_gene	j_gene	abundance	d_gene	CDR3nt	CDR3aa
TRBV6-2/TRBV6-3	TRBJ1-2	NA	NA	TGTGCCAGCAGTATGGGGCCGGCAGCTAACTATGGCTACACCTTC	CASSMGPAANYGYTF
TRBV19	TRBJ2-7	NA	TRBD1	TGTGCCAGTAGTAACAGGGGAACCTACGAGCAGTACTTC	CASSNRGTYEQYF
TRBV2	TRBJ1-6	NA	TRBD1	TGTGCCAGCAGCCGGGACAGTTATGATAATTCACCCCTCCACTTT	CASSRDSYDNSPLHF
TRBV10-3	TRBJ1-1	NA	TRBD1	TGTGCCATCAGTGAGTCAGGGACAGGGATTAGCACTGAAGCTTTCTTT	CAISESGTGISTEAFF
TRBV6-4	TRBJ2-3	NA	NA	TGTGCCAGCAGGAGACTATCTAGCACAGATACGCAGTATTTT	CASRRLSSTDTQYF
TRBV2	TRBJ1-2	few	NA	TGTGCCAGCAGTTTCAAACAGGAGAACTATGGCTACACCTTC	CASSFKQENYGYTF
TRBV11-2	TRBJ1-1	NA	TRBD1	TGTGCCAGCAGCTTAGGTTTCGGGACAGTGAACACTGAAGCTTTCTTT	CASSLGFGTVNTEAFF
TRBV29-1	TRBJ1-1	NA	TRBD1	TGCAGCGTTGGGCCGGGACAGGGCTACGTTGAAGCTTTCTTT	CSVGPGQGYVEAFF
TRBV28	TRBJ2-3	NA	TRBD1	TGTGCCGGTCAGGGACAGGGGACAGATACGCAGTATTTT	CAGQGQGTDTQYF
TRBV4-1	TRBJ1-6	NA	TRBD1	TGCGCCAGCAGCCAACAGCGGGGACAGGGCAATTCACCCCTCCACTTT	CASSQQRGQGNSPLHF
TRBV5-4	TRBJ2-2	NA	TRBD2	TGTGCCAGTAGAGCGGGGGGGCCGGCCGGGGAGCTGTTTTTT	CASRAGGPAGELFF
TRBV29-1	TRBJ1-2	NA	TRBD1	TGCAGCGTAGGGACAGGGGGCAACTATGGCTACACCTTC	CSVGTGGNYGYTF
TRBV19	TRBJ1-5	NA	NA	TGTGCCAGTAGTCAAGACAGCTACAATCAGCCCCAGCATTTT	CASSQDSYNQPQHF
TRBV3-1/TRBV3-2	TRBJ2-2	once	NA	TGTGCCAGCAGCCAAGAGGGCACGGAATATACCGGGGAGCTGTTTTTT	CASSQEGTEYTGELFF
TRBV19	TRBJ2-7	NA	NA	TGTGCCATCAATTCAGGGGAACGATCCTACGAGCAGTACTTC	CAINSGERSYEQYF
TRBV29-1	TRBJ1-1	NA	TRBD1	TGCAGCACGACAGGGGGCGGCACTGAAGCTTTCTTT	CSTTGGGTEAFF
TRBV2	TRBJ1-2	once	NA	TGTGCCAGCAGTGGGTCAGACTATGGCTACACCTTC	CASSGSDYGYTF
TRBV28	TRBJ1-5	NA	NA	TGTGCCAGCAACACATATAGCAATCAGCCCCAGCATTTT	CASNTYSNQPQHF
TRBV30	TRBJ2-7	NA	NA	TGTGCCTGGAGCGATACCGGGACTGGGGTTGCGCGGTACTTC	CAWSDTGTGVARYF
TRBV7-2	TRBJ1-1	NA	NA	TGTGCCAGCAGCTTTATAATGAACACTGAAGCTTTCTTT	CASSFIMNTEAFF
TRBV5-1	TRBJ1-3	NA	NA	TGCGCCAGCAGCCGGGGGGCGGATGGAAACACCATATATTTT	CASSRGADGNTIYF
TRBV19	TRBJ1-1	once	TRBD1	TGTGCCAGTAGTAGAGGACAGGGTCGGCGCGAAGCTTTCTTT	CASSRGQGRREAFF
TRBV27	TRBJ1-1	NA	NA	TGTGCCAGCAGACTATCGGTGAACACTGAAGCTTTCTTT	CASRLSVNTEAFF
TRBV27	TRBJ2-7	NA	NA	TGTGCCAGCAGTTTGAGGTGGAACGTGGCCTACGAGCAGTACTTC	CASSLRWNVAYEQYF
TRBV4-1	TRBJ1-4	NA	NA	TGCGCCAGCAGCTTATGGACTAGTCAGGAGGAAAAACTGTTTTTT	CASSLWTSQEEKLFF
TRBV19	TRBJ1-1	few	TRBD1	TGTGCCAGTAGTATTGGGGACAGGGCCAATGAAGCTTTCTTT	CASSIGDRANEAFF
TRBV7-2	TRBJ1-6	NA	NA	TGTGCCAGCAGCTTACGGACGGGAGGATCACCCCTCCACTTT	CASSLRTGGSPLHF
TRBV10-3	TRBJ2-7	NA	TRBD1	TGTGCCATCAGTGAGGGACAGGATTACGAGCAGTACTTC	CAISEGQDYEQYF
TRBV27	TRBJ1-2	NA	NA	TGTGCCAGCAGTTTGGGGCAGAACTATGGCTACACCTTC	CASSLGQNYGYTF
TRBV28	TRBJ2-7	NA	TRBD1	TGTGCCAGCAGAACACAGGGGGCTATTTCTAACGAGCAGTACTTC	CASRTQGAISNEQYF
TRBV10-1	TRBJ2-2	NA	NA	TGCGCCAGCAGTGAGGTCGGGGACAAGAACACCGGGGAGCTGTTTTTT	CASSEVGDKNTGELFF
TRBV7-2	TRBJ2-7	NA	TRBD2	TGTGCCAGCAGCTTACGTACTAGCGGGACGTGGGAGCAGTACTTC	CASSLRTSGTWEQYF
TRBV5-4	TRBJ2-1	NA	TRBD2	TGTGCCAGCAGCTTGGTAGGCGGGGGGGCCTCGGTTGAGCAGTTCTTC	CASSLVGGGASVEQFF
TRBV4-1	TRBJ1-4	NA	NA	TGCGCCAGCAGCCAAGGTCAACAGGCCCTCGCAACTAATGAAAAACTGTTTTTT	CASSQGQQALATNEKLFF
TRBV6-5	TRBJ1-5	NA	TRBD1	TGTGCCAGCAGCCTGACTGGACAGGGGGCTTGGCCCCAGCATTTT	CASSLTGQGAWPQHF
TRBV7-6	TRBJ2-1	NA	TRBD2	TGTGCCAGCAGCTTAGGAGTAGCGGGGAAGTACAATGAGCAGTTCTTC	CASSLGVAGKYNEQFF
TRBV7-2	TRBJ1-5	NA	NA	TGTGCCAGCAGCTCGCTGGGACTTGGCAATCAGCCCCAGCATTTT	CASSSLGLGNQPQHF
TRBV2	TRBJ1-6	NA	NA	TGTGCCAGCAGTGAAAGATGGCAGTATAATTCACCCCTCCACTTT	CASSERWQYNSPLHF
TRBV7-3	TRBJ2-2	NA	NA	TGTGCCAGCAGCTCAGGGGTAGACACCGGGGAGCTGTTTTTT	CASSSGVDTGELFF
TRBV7-3	TRBJ1-5	NA	NA	TGTGCCAAATCTGGGGGCAGGTGCAATCAGCCCCAGCATTTT	CAKSGGRCNQPQHF
TRBV2	TRBJ2-1	NA	NA	TGTGCCAGCAGAGAACAGGTTAATGAGCAGTTCTTC	CASREQVNEQFF
TRBV12-5	TRBJ2-7	NA	TRBD2	TGTGCTAGTGGTTTGGTACAACTAGCGGCCTTCTACGAGCAGTACTTC	CASGLVQLAAFYEQYF
TRBV9	TRBJ2-3	NA	TRBD2	TGTGCCAGCAGCGTTAATAGCGGGGGGGTAGATACGCAGTATTTT	CASSVNSGGVDTQYF
TRBV28	TRBJ1-5	few	NA	TGTGCCAGCAGTTTAATATATCAGCCCCAGCATTTT	CASSLIYQPQHF
TRBV19	TRBJ1-5	NA	TRBD1	TGTGCCAGTAGCCTACAAGGAGGCAGGGGGAACAATCAGCCCCAGCATTTT	CASSLQGGRGNNQPQHF
TRBV3-1/TRBV3-2	TRBJ2-3	NA	NA	TGTGCCAGCAGCCAACTCCGGGGGTACTCCACAGATACGCAGTATTTT	CASSQLRGYSTDTQYF
TRBV19	TRBJ2-1	NA	NA	TGTGCCAGCGGCCCGGACAGTCTCTACAATGAGCAGTTCTTC	CASGPDSLYNEQFF
TRBV10-1	TRBJ1-5	NA	NA	TGCGCCAGCAGTGGCCGCGGGGGCAAAATCCGCCAGCCCCAGCATTTT	CASSGRGGKIRQPQHF
TRBV7-2	TRBJ2-7	once	TRBD2	TGTGCCAGCAGCTTAGAGACTAGCGGGACGACTGAGCAGTACTTC	CASSLETSGTTEQYF
TRBV6-2/TRBV6-3	TRBJ2-3	NA	NA	TGTGCCAGCAGTTCCCTCCTCGGCACAGATACGCAGTATTTT	CASSSLLGTDTQYF
TRBV19	TRBJ2-3	NA	TRBD1	TGTGCCAGTCGAGACAGGGAGTTAACAGATACGCAGTATTTT	CASRDRELTDTQYF
TRBV19	TRBJ1-5	NA	TRBD1	TGTGCCAGTAGTACCCTCCCGGGACAGGGTAATCAGCCCCAGCATTTT	CASSTLPGQGNQPQHF
TRBV25-1	TRBJ1-1	few	NA	TGTGCCAGCGGCGGACAGAACACTGAAGCTTTCTTT	CASGGQNTEAFF
TRBV24-1	TRBJ2-5	NA	NA	TGTGCCACCAGTGATTCGTTGGCCCAAGAGACCCAGTACTTC	CATSDSLAQETQYF
TRBV28	TRBJ1-4	NA	TRBD1	TGTGCCAGCAGTTTTGATGGGGGACAGGGAGTTGAAAAACTGTTTTTT	CASSFDGGQGVEKLFF
TRBV4-2	TRBJ2-7	NA	NA	TGTGCCAGCAGCCAAGTCGGAGGGCCGTCCTACGAGCAGTACTTC	CASSQVGGPSYEQYF
TRBV30	TRBJ1-5	many	NA	TGTGCCTGGAGGGGGGCCACGGACGGTCAGCCCCAGCATTTT	CAWRGATDGQPQHF
TRBV20-1	TRBJ2-2	NA	NA	TGCAGTGCTAGTGACAGAAGTTACGGGGAGCTGTTTTTT	CSASDRSYGELFF
TRBV6-4	TRBJ2-3	NA	TRBD2	TGTGCCAGCAGCGGGACTAGCGGCACAGATACGCAGTATTTT	CASSGTSGTDTQYF
TRBV7-9	TRBJ1-1	NA	NA	TGTGCCAGCAGCTATACAAGGAGCACTGAAGCTTTCTTT	CASSYTRSTEAFF